The entry below gives a single TCR beta chain sequence along with its context. The data originate from a study of T cell changes during pregnancy in multiple sclerosis. Germline V gene sequence: CDR1 MNHEY, CDR2 SVGAGI. The germline V and J ends were trimmed by 7 bases and 2 bases, with 12 bases remaining between them. This CDR3 spans 14 amino acids. Here immunoSEQ multiplex PCR was the method, and the copy in TCRdb shows in-frame clones only, minus some. There are about 48,000 clones in the sample; 85% to 95% occur only once, and roughly 0.99% lies in the top ten. The clonotype originates from a female donor in good health, enrolled as a control in a pregnancy study. Sequences were derived from CD4+ T cells from peripheral blood mononuclear cells, sampled in the second trimester of pregnancy. The chain combines TRBV6-5 with TRBJ2-1, with D possibly matching TRBD2 (5 bases). CDR3 nucleotide sequence: TGTGCCAGCAAAGTGGGAGAACCCTACAATGAGCAGTTCTTC. Protein sequence: CASKVGEPYNEQFF.